The TCR beta chain under discussion was sequenced for a study of regulatory dendritic cells for organ transplantation. Memory T cells were CD45RO+, naive were CD45RA+, sorted by FACS. In the case of this clone: No antigen is known for it.

The V and J ends lost 3 bases and 1 base respectively, with 13 bases between them. The CDR3 loop spans 16 amino acids. Germline V CDR1 and CDR2: SGHVS, FQNEAQ. Study results and limitations: Of resting T cell subsets, memory CD8+ had the most alloreactive clonotypes. Memory CD8+ clonal expansion seemed more limited with regulatory than mature dendritic cells. Memory T cells were less diverse than naive, with memory CD8+ most oligoclonal.

Produced via immunoSEQ multiplex PCR; TCRdb's table is partial and in-frame only. The table records some 35,000 clones, 80% to 95% of them present only once. The J gene is TRBJ2-1, the V gene TRBV7-8; a possible D gene is TRBD2 (6 bases). The sequenced sample was naive CD8+ T cells from blood. The subset here: CD45RA+ naive T cells. The TCR comes from a human donor in good health. As DNA, the CDR3 is TGTGCCAGCAGCTTTGTACTAGGAGGGTCCTACAATGAGCAGTTCTTC. Encoded protein: CASSFVLGGSYNEQFF.